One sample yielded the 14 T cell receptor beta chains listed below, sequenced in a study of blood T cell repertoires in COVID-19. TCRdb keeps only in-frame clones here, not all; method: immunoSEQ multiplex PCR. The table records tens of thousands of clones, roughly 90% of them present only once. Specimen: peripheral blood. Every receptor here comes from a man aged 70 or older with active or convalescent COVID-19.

CDR3 bases: TGTGCCAGCAGTAGGCCTCCGGGACAGGGGGATTGGGCCCAGCATTTT. Encoded protein: CASSRPPGQGDWAQHF. The chain has TRBV28 and TRBJ1-5, with 11 bases lining up with TRBD1. Germline trimming cut 5 bases from V and 11 bases from J; bases unmatched to any gene: 14. The CDR3 runs 16 residues. Germline V gene sequence: CDR1 MDHEN, CDR2 SYDVKM.

CDR3: CASSGGGQGFLSPLHF. In DNA, the CDR3 is TGTGCCAGCAGCGGGGGCGGACAGGGTTTTTTATCACCCCTCCACTTT. This rearrangement joins TRBV9 to TRBJ1-6; the match to TRBD1 covers 8 bases. J was trimmed by 10 bases and V by 3 bases; bases with no gene match: 12. Germline-derived CDR1 and CDR2 are SGDLS and YYNGEE. The CDR3 loop spans 16 amino acids.

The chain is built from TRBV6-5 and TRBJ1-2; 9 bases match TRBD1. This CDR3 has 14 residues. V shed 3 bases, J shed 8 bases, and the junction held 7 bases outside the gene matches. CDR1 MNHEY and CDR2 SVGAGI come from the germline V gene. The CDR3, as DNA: TGTGCCAGCAGTTATGGGACAGGGCCGGGGGGCTACACCTTC. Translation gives CASSYGTGPGGYTF.

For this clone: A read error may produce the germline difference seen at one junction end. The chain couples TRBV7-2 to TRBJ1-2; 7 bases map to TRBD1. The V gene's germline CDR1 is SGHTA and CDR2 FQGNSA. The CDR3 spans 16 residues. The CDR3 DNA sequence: TGTGCCAGCAGCATAGCTGGGACAGAACTTAACTATGGCTACACCTTC. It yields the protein CASSIAGTELNYGYTF.

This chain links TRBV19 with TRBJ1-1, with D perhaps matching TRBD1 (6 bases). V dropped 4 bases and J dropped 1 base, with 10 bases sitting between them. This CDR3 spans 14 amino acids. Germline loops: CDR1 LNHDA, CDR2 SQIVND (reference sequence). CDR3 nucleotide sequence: TGTGCCAGTAGTACAGGGGCCTGGAACACTGAAGCTTTCTTT. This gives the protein CASSTGAWNTEAFF.

The CDR3 DNA reads as TGTGCCAGCAGCTTAGCCCTTACTAGCGGCAATGAGCAGTTCTTC. Protein sequence: CASSLALTSGNEQFF. This rearrangement joins TRBV7-7 to TRBJ2-1; 8 bases are shared with TRBD2. Germline CDR1 and CDR2: SSHAT and FNYEAQ (reference sequence). The CDR3 totals 15 residues. J lost 6 bases, V lost 0 bases, and 4 bases had no gene match.

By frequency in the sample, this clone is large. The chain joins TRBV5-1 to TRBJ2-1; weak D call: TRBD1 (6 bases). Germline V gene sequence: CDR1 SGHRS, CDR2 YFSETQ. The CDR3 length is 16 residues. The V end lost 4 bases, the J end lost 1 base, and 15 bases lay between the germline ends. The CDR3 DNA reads TGCGCCAGCAGCCAAATACAGGGAAGGTCCTACAATGAGCAGTTCTTC. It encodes CASSQIQGRSYNEQFF.

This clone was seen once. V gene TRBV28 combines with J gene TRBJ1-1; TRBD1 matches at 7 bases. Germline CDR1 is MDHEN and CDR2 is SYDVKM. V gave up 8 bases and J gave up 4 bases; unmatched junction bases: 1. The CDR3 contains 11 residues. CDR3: CASQGGTEAFF. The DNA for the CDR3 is TGTGCCAGCCAGGGGGGCACTGAAGCTTTCTTT.

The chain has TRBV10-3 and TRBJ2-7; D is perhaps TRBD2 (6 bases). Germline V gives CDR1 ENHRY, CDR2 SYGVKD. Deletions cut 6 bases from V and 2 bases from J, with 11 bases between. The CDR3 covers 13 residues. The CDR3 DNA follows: TGTGCCATCAGCCGGGACTTGGCCTACGAGCAGTACTTC. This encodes CAISRDLAYEQYF.

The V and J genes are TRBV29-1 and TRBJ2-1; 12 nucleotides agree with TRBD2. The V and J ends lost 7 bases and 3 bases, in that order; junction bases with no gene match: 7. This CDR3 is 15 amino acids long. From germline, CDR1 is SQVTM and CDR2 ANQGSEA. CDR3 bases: TGCAGCGCATGTCTAGCGGGGGGGCTCTACAATGAGCAGTTCTTC. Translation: CSACLAGGLYNEQFF.

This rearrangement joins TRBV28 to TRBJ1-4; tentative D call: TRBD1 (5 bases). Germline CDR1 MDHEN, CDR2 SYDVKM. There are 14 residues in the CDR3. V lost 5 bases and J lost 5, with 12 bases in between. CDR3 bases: TGTGCCAGCAGTGGGGGAGGGGCGAATGAAAAACTGTTTTTT. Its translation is CASSGGGANEKLFF.

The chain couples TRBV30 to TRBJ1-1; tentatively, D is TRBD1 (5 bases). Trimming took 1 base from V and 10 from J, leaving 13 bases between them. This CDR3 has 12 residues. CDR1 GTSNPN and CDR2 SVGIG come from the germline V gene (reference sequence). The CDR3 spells CAWSADTLTAFF. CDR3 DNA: TGTGCCTGGAGTGCGGACACCTTGACAGCTTTCTTT.

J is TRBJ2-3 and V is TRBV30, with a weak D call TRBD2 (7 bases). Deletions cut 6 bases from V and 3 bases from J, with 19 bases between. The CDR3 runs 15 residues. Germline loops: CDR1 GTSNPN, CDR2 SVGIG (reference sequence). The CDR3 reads CACTHGGLTTDTQYF. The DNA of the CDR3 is TGTGCCTGTACTCACGGGGGGCTAACGACAGATACGCAGTATTTT.

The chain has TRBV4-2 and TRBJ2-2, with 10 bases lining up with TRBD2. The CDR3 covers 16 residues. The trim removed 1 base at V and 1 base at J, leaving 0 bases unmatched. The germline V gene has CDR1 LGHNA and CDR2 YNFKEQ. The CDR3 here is CASSQGLAGNTGELFF. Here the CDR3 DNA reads TGTGCCAGCAGCCAAGGACTAGCGGGGAACACCGGGGAGCTGTTTTTT.